One sample yielded the 12 T cell receptor beta chains listed below, sequenced in a study of OX40 agonist ivuxolimab in advanced cancers. Measured with immunoSEQ multiplex PCR; TCRdb has only the in-frame clones, and not every one. The sample lists about 26,000 clones; around nine tenths were seen once. The sequences come from CD4+ or CD8+ T cells sorted from blood, collected in a trial of the OX40 agonist ivuxolimab. These receptors all stem from an adult with an advanced solid tumor such as melanoma, head and neck, liver or kidney cancer.

The V call is TRBV6-7, the J call TRBJ2-2; D gene ambiguous. TRBV6-7 falls under the ORF class, with uncertain function. This CDR3 is built from 13 residues. Trimming pared 7 bases from V and 7 bases from J, leaving 13 bases between. The CDR3 loop is CASTLNENGELFF. CDR3 sequence (DNA): TGTGCCAGCACCTTGAATGAGAACGGGGAGCTGTTTTTT.

This clone showed up just a few times. The CDR3 DNA is TGCAGCGTTGAAGACCCGCAGGGGAATAAAGAATATGGCTACACCTTC. Amino acids: CSVEDPQGNKEYGYTF. The chain uses TRBV29-1 and TRBJ1-2, with D possibly matching TRBD1 (6 bases). Trimming cost V 0 bases and J 5 bases, with 19 bases left between them. The CDR3 totals 16 residues. CDR1 is SQVTM and CDR2 is ANQGSEA in the germline V gene.

V and J are TRBV6-4 and TRBJ2-3; weak D call: TRBD1 (5 bases). Trimming left V 1 base short and J 2 bases short, with 7 bases between. The CDR3 spans 14 residues. Germline V CDR1 and CDR2: MRHNA, SNTAGT. CDR3 coding DNA: TGTGCCAGCAGTGACTTGGACATCACAGATACGCAGTATTTT. It specifies CASSDLDITDTQYF.

The CDR3 sequence is CASSPEGVGEQYV. The CDR3 DNA reads TGCGCCAGCAGCCCCGAGGGAGTCGGCGAGCAGTACGTC. The chain combines TRBV4-1 with TRBJ2-7; tentative D call: TRBD2 (5 bases). Germline V gene sequence: CDR1 MGHRA, CDR2 YSYEKL. V dropped 4 bases and J dropped 6 bases, with 13 bases sitting between them. The CDR3 is made up of 13 amino acids.

This sequence joins TRBV28 and TRBJ2-7, with D maybe TRBD1 (5 bases). Trimming cost V 2 bases and J 3 bases, with 17 bases left between them. The CDR3 consists of 16 residues. Germline V gene sequence: CDR1 MDHEN, CDR2 SYDVKM. In DNA, the CDR3 is TGTGCCAGCAGTTTAGTCCGCTCCGACAGAGTCTACGAGCAGTACTTC. Amino acid sequence: CASSLVRSDRVYEQYF.

This chain links TRBV4-1 with TRBJ2-3; a weak D match, TRBD2 (6 bases). With 2 bases removed from V and 0 bases from J, the gap between germline ends came to 12 bases. In germline, CDR1 is MGHRA, CDR2 YSYEKL. The CDR3 is made up of 16 amino acids. CDR3 region: CASSQSLAASTDTQYF. The DNA of the CDR3 is TGCGCCAGCAGCCAAAGTTTAGCGGCTAGCACAGATACGCAGTATTTT.

This sequence joins TRBV6-5 and TRBJ2-5; weak D call: TRBD1 (6 bases). V was trimmed by 4 bases and J by 3 bases, leaving 15 bases between them. The CDR3 spans 15 residues. Germline lookup yields CDR1 MNHEY and CDR2 SVGAGI. CDR3 sequence reads: CASSSDRERKETQYF. CDR3 sequence (DNA): TGTGCCAGCAGTTCGGACAGAGAGCGAAAAGAGACCCAGTACTTC.

V and J are TRBV9 and TRBJ2-7; D is possibly TRBD1 (6 bases). This CDR3 contains 14 residues. Per the germline V gene, CDR1 is SGDLS and CDR2 is YYNGEE. V shed 4 bases and J shed 0 bases, with 11 bases lying between them. The CDR3 DNA is TGTGCCAGCAGCTACAGGGCAGGCTCCTACGAGCAGTACTTC. Protein product: CASSYRAGSYEQYF.

The CDR3 DNA reads as TGTGCCAGCAGTTACTCGGTAGGACAGGGATTTTTCTTT. It is translated as CASSYSVGQGFFF. V and J are TRBV6-6 and TRBJ1-1, with 8 bases aligning to TRBD1. With 0 bases clipped from V and 13 bases from J, the junction kept 7 bases outside the gene matches. This CDR3 has 13 amino acids. Germline V gene lookup returns CDR1 MNHNY and CDR2 SVGAGI (reference sequence).

This rearrangement joins TRBV2 to TRBJ2-7, with D perhaps matching TRBD1 or TRBD2 (5 bases each). V lost 2 bases and J 2 bases, leaving 13 bases between the germline ends. The CDR3 runs to 15 residues. Germline V gene sequence: CDR1 SNHLY, CDR2 FYNNEI. CDR3 sequence: CASSEPTRDAYEQYF. CDR3 DNA: TGTGCCAGCAGTGAACCGACCCGGGACGCCTACGAGCAGTACTTC.

The rearrangement uses TRBV30 and TRBJ2-1; D remains ambiguous. V dropped 1 base and J dropped 8 bases, with 12 bases sitting between them. Germline V CDR1 and CDR2: GTSNPN, SVGIG (reference sequence). The CDR3 extends over 13 amino acids. The CDR3 DNA sequence: TGTGCCTGGAGTGGGGCCCCTGAGGATGAGCAGTTCTTC. Its protein product is CAWSGAPEDEQFF.

The chain links TRBV4-2 to TRBJ1-2; D gene unclear. V dropped 5 bases and J dropped 0 bases, with 13 bases sitting between them. CDR1 is LGHNA, CDR2 YNFKEQ, per germline. The CDR3 totals 15 residues. The CDR3 coding sequence is TGTGCCAGCAGCTCGCCCTCCTCGGCTAACTATGGCTACACCTTC. Protein sequence: CASSSPSSANYGYTF.